This T cell receptor (beta chain) emerged from a study of blood T cell repertoires in COVID-19. Study-level background: The study drew acute and convalescent COVID-19 samples from the United States, Italy and Spain. T cells, B-cell-depleted T cells, or PBMCs provided the cDNA or gDNA that served as material.

Germline CDR1 SGDLS, CDR2 YYNGEE. V shed 0 bases, J shed 2 bases, and the junction held 9 bases outside the gene matches. There are 17 residues in the CDR3. How the authors handled the data: Amplification from reference gene primers served as the basis for estimated nucleated cell counts. Profiled with immunoSEQ multiplex PCR; TCRdb holds only in-frame clones, not every one. V and J calls and clone size are given by that table; D and trimming were obtained from the DNA. Of over 250,000 clones in the sample, about 81% are singletons; the top ten hold about 4%. Participants' reported clinical history set cohort assignment.

This TCR came from a man aged 25-45 years with acute COVID-19. The chain recombines TRBV9 with TRBJ2-3, with TRBD2 matching 7 bases. Sequenced: PBMCs or T cells enriched from blood (not recorded which). The CDR3 nucleotides read TGTGCCAGCAGCGTAGGCGCCTCGACTAGCCCCACAGATACGCAGTATTTT. Protein product: CASSVGASTSPTDTQYF.